Shown below are 15 T cell receptor beta chains from a single sample sequenced in a study of CD8 T cells in Susac syndrome. RNA in amounts of about 0.5 to 1 ug was reverse transcribed with random hexamers. TCRdb redid the calling of the immunoSEQ multiplex PCR reads with MiXCR, one entry per CDR3 protein. This sample has about 240,000 distinct CDR3 sequences, with almost 97% found just once. What was sequenced was CD4+ T cells from PBMCs. These receptors were taken from a human donor with Susac syndrome.

V usage is TRBV20-1 and J usage is TRBJ1-2; D gene unclear. Trimming removed 6 bases at V and 3 bases at J, with 23 bases between. The CDR3 has 16 amino acids. Germline V gene lookup returns CDR1 DFQATT and CDR2 SNEGSKA (reference sequence). Here the CDR3 reads CSAAKLSFTGDYGYTF. The DNA of the CDR3 is TGCAGTGCCGCTAAGCTCAGTTTTACCGGGGACTATGGCTACACCTTC.

J is TRBJ1-1 and V is TRBV29-1, with D possibly matching TRBD1 (6 bases). V shed 6 bases and J shed 4 bases, with 18 bases lying between them. CDR1 and CDR2 from the germline V gene are SQVTM and ANQGSEA. The CDR3 consists of 14 residues. The DNA for the CDR3 is TGCAGCGTCCCTTCAGGGGTCCTAGGCACTGAAGCTTTCTTT. Residues: CSVPSGVLGTEAFF. Complete variable domain (other parts from reference TRBV29-1 and TRBJ1-1): SAVISQKPSRDICQRGTSLTIQCQVDSQVTMMFWYRQQPGQSLTLIATANQGSEATYESGFVIDKFPISRPNLTFSTLTVSNMSPEDSSIYLCSVPSGVLGTEAFFGQGTRLTVV.

J is TRBJ1-2 and V is TRBV20-1, with D perhaps TRBD1 (6 bases). Germline V CDR1 and CDR2: DFQATT, SNEGSKA (reference sequence). This CDR3 comprises 13 residues. V was shortened by 0 bases and J by 7 bases, with 12 bases between the two germline ends. The CDR3 region has the DNA TGCAGTGCTAGAGATGGGGGGGCGCGTGGCTACACCTTC. Its translation is CSARDGGARGYTF.

This chain uses TRBV9 with TRBJ1-5; 9 nucleotides agree with TRBD1. Germline CDR1 reads SGDLS; CDR2 reads YYNGEE. The V gene end was trimmed by 5 bases and the J gene end by 5 bases; junction bases not matched to a gene: 8. The CDR3 covers 15 residues. The CDR3 spells CASSADGTGHQPQHF. In DNA form, the CDR3 reads TGTGCCAGCAGTGCCGACGGGACAGGGCATCAGCCCCAGCATTTT.

The chain joins TRBV30 to TRBJ2-1; 7 bases map to TRBD2. The V gene end was trimmed by 0 bases and the J gene end by 16 bases; junction bases not matched to a gene: 9. Looked up from germline, CDR1 is GTSNPN and CDR2 is SVGIG (reference sequence). The CDR3 consists of 12 residues. This chain's CDR3 is CAWSVRAGEGFF. DNA for the CDR3: TGTGCCTGGAGTGTACGGGCTGGGGAGGGTTTCTTC.

The chain carries TRBV7-3 and TRBJ2-3; perhaps TRBD2 as D (5 bases). Germline CDR1 is SGHTA and CDR2 is FQGTGA. The germline V and J ends were trimmed by 10 bases and 4 bases, with 15 bases remaining between them. The CDR3 covers 13 residues. Written as DNA, the CDR3 is TGTGCCACCCGCCGGGAACCCTCAGATACGCAGTATTTT. It is translated as CATRREPSDTQYF.

The chain couples TRBV7-3 to TRBJ2-6, with D perhaps matching TRBD1 (5 bases). The germline V gene encodes CDR1 SGHTA and CDR2 FQGTGA. The CDR3 spans 16 residues. Between the trimmed V and J ends, which lost 7 bases and 4 bases, there was a span of 17 bases. The CDR3 sequence: CASTDIRASGANVLTF. The CDR3 DNA reads as TGTGCCAGCACGGACATTCGGGCTTCAGGGGCCAACGTCCTGACTTTC. Complete variable domain (other parts from reference TRBV7-3 and TRBJ2-6): GAGVSQTPSNKVTEKGKYVELRCDPISGHTALYWYRQSLGQGPEFLIYFQGTGAADDSGLPNDRFFAVRPEGSVSTLKIQRTERGDSAVYLCASTDIRASGANVLTFGAGSRLTVL.

This chain joins TRBV29-1 and TRBJ2-5; D uncertain. Germline CDR1 is SQVTM and CDR2 is ANQGSEA. V was trimmed by 3 bases and J by 4 bases, leaving 12 bases between them. This CDR3 spans 13 amino acids. As DNA, the CDR3 is TGCAGCGTTGAGAACGGGTGGGGAGAGACCCAGTACTTC. This codes for CSVENGWGETQYF.

The genes are TRBV19 and TRBJ2-3; weak D call: TRBD2 (5 bases). Deletions cut 6 bases from V and 1 base from J, with 11 bases between. In germline, CDR1 is LNHDA, CDR2 SQIVND (reference sequence). This CDR3 is built from 14 residues. Written as DNA, the CDR3 is TGTGCCAGTAGGCAGGCCGGGGGCACAGATACGCAGTATTTT. Its translation: CASRQAGGTDTQYF.

V usage is TRBV3-1 and J usage is TRBJ1-1, with 7 nucleotides matching TRBD1. The V segment lost 7 bases and the J segment 4 bases; nucleotides outside the gene matches: 9. The germline gives CDR1 LGHDT, CDR2 YNNKEL (reference sequence). This CDR3 spans 14 amino acids. CDR3 in DNA: TGTGCCAGCACCCGGAGAGGGGGCGGCACTGAAGCTTTCTTT. Translating it yields CASTRRGGGTEAFF. The variable domain in full, with the rest retrieved from reference TRBV3-1 and TRBJ1-1, is DTAVSQTPKYLVTQMGNDKSIKCEQNLGHDTMYWYKQDSKKFLKIMFSYNNKELIINETVPNRFSPKSPDKAHLNLHINSLELGDSAVYFCASTRRGGGTEAFFGQGTRLTVV.

The V call is TRBV7-2, the J call TRBJ2-7; 11 positions agree with TRBD1. The CDR3 is 15 residues long. V gave up 4 bases and J gave up 3 bases; unmatched junction bases: 5. Germline V gene data show CDR1 as SGHTA and CDR2 as FQGNSA. CDR3 residues: CASSSWTGGFYEQYF. The CDR3, as DNA: TGTGCCAGCAGCTCTTGGACAGGGGGCTTCTACGAGCAGTACTTC.

The V call is TRBV4-1, the J call TRBJ1-5, with unresolved D. The V end lost 4 bases, the J end lost 6 bases, and 13 bases lay between the germline ends. CDR1 and CDR2 from the germline V gene are MGHRA and YSYEKL. The CDR3 length is 14 residues. The CDR3 nucleotides read TGCGCCAGCAGCCCTCTCGGGCCCTTTCAGCCCCAGCATTTT. Translated, it gives CASSPLGPFQPQHF.

The genes are TRBV2 and TRBJ2-2; no clear D. V lost 4 bases and J 2 bases, leaving 8 bases between the germline ends. The CDR3 has 14 residues. Germline V gives CDR1 SNHLY, CDR2 FYNNEI. In DNA, the CDR3 is TGTGCCAGCAGTGTGAACAGAAACACCGGGGAGCTGTTTTTT. Translated, it gives CASSVNRNTGELFF.

The chain couples TRBV28 to TRBJ1-2, with D unresolved. This CDR3 spans 15 amino acids. The V and J ends lost 3 bases and 2 bases respectively, with 13 bases between them. Germline assignment: CDR1 MDHEN and CDR2 SYDVKM. The CDR3 DNA sequence: TGTGCCAGCAGTTTCCCACCGACGGGGAACTATGGCTACACCTTC. This codes for CASSFPPTGNYGYTF.

This chain uses TRBV2 with TRBJ1-1, with D hard to call. CDR3 length equals 13 residues. Germline V gene sequence: CDR1 SNHLY, CDR2 FYNNEI. V shed 6 bases and J shed 3 bases, with 11 bases lying between them. CDR3 sequence: CASSSFRDTEAFF. In DNA, the CDR3 is TGTGCCAGCAGCAGCTTTCGGGACACTGAAGCTTTCTTT. Complete variable domain (other parts from reference TRBV2 and TRBJ1-1): EPEVTQTPSHQVTQMGQEVILRCVPISNHLYFYWYRQILGQKVEFLVSFYNNEISEKSEIFDDQFSVERPDGSNFTLKIRSTKLEDSAMYFCASSSFRDTEAFFGQGTRLTVV.